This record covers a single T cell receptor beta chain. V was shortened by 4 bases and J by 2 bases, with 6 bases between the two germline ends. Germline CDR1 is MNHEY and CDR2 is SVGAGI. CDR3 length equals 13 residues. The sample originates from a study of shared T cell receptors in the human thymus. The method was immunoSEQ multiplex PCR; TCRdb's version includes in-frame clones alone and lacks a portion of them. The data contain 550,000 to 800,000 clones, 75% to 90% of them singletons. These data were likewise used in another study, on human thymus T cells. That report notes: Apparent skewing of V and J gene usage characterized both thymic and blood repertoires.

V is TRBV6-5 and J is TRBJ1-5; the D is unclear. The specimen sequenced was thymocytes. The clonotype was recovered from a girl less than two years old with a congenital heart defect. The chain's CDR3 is CASSSGRNQPQHF. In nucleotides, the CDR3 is TGTGCCAGCAGTTCTGGCCGCAATCAGCCCCAGCATTTT.